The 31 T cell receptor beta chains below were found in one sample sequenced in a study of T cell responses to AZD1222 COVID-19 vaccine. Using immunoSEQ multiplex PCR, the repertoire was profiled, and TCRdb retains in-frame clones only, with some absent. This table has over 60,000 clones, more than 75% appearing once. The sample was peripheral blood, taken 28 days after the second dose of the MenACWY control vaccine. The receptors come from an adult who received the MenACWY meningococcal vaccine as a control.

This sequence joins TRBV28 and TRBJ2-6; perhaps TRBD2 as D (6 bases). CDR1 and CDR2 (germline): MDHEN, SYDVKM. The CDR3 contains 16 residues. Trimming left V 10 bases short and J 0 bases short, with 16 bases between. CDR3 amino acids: CAIGGTVHSGANVLTF. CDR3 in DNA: TGTGCCATTGGGGGGACGGTACACTCTGGGGCCAACGTCCTGACTTTC.

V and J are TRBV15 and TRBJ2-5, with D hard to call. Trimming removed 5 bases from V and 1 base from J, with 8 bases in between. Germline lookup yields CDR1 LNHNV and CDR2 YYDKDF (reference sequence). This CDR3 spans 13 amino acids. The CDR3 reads CATSARSQETQYF. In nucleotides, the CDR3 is TGTGCCACCAGCGCTCGGTCCCAAGAGACCCAGTACTTC.

Written as DNA, the CDR3 is TGTGCCATCAGTCGGACAGGGGGGATGACTAATGAAAAACTGTTTTTT. It yields the protein CAISRTGGMTNEKLFF. The chain combines TRBV10-3 with TRBJ1-4; 10 positions agree with TRBD1. The CDR3 covers 16 residues. Germline CDR1 and CDR2: ENHRY and SYGVKD. The trim removed 5 bases at V and 2 bases at J, leaving 5 bases unmatched.

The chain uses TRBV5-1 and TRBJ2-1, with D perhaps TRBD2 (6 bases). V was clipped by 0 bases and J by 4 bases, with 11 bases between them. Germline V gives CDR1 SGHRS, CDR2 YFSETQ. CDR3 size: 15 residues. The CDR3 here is CASSLVGGVYNEQFF. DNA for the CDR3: TGCGCCAGCAGCTTGGTGGGGGGAGTGTACAATGAGCAGTTCTTC.

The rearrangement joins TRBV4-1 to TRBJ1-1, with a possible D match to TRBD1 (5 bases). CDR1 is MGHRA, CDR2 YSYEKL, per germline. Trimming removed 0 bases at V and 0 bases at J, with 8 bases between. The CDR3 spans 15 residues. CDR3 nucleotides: TGCGCCAGCAGCCAAGAAGGGGAGATGAACACTGAAGCTTTCTTT. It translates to CASSQEGEMNTEAFF.

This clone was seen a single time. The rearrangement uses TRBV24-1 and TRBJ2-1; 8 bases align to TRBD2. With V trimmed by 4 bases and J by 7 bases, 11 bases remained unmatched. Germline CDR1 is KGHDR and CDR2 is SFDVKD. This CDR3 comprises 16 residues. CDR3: CATSEERGRPTNEQFF. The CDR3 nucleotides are TGTGCCACCAGTGAAGAGCGGGGGCGACCGACAAATGAGCAGTTCTTC.

The CDR3 is CASSPGGSRGSTIYF. CDR3 nucleotide sequence: TGTGCCAGCAGTCCCGGGGGGAGCAGGGGGAGCACCATATATTTT. This chain joins TRBV7-2 and TRBJ1-3; 7 positions agree with TRBD1. J was trimmed by 9 bases and V by 6 bases; bases with no gene match: 14. The CDR3 spans 15 residues. Germline V lookup: CDR1 SGHTA, CDR2 FQGNSA. Variable domain in full (rest from reference TRBV7-2 and TRBJ1-3): GAGVSQSPSNKVTEKGKDVELRCDPISGHTALYWYRQSLGQGLEFLIYFQGNSAPDKSGLPSDRFSAERTGGSVSTLTIQRTQQEDSAVYLCASSPGGSRGSTIYFGEGSWLTVV.

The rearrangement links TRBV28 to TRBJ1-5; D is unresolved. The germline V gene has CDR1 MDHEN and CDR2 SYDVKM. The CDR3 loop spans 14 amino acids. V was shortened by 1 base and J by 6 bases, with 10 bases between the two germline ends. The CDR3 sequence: CASSLSDRGQPQHF. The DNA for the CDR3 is TGTGCCAGCAGTTTATCAGACCGCGGTCAGCCCCAGCATTTT.

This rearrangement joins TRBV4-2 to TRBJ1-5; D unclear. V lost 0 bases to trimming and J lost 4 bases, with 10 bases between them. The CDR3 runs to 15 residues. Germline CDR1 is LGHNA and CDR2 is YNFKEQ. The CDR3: CASSQDWKGNQPQHF. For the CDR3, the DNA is TGTGCCAGCAGCCAAGATTGGAAAGGGAATCAGCCCCAGCATTTT.

The CDR3 protein is CASRTGNYNEQFF. The CDR3 nucleotides read TGTGCCAGCAGGACAGGGAACTACAATGAGCAGTTCTTC. The genes are TRBV6-5 and TRBJ2-1; the match to TRBD1 covers 7 bases. Germline assignment: CDR1 MNHEY and CDR2 SVGAGI. This CDR3 contains 13 residues. The V and J ends lost 6 bases and 3 bases, in that order; junction bases with no gene match: 2.

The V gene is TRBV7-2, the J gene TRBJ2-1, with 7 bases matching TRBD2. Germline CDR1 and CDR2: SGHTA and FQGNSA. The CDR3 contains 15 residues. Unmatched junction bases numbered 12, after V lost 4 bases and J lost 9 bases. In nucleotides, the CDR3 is TGTGCCAGCAGCTCCTCGGGAGGCCTGGCGGGTGAGCAGTTCTTC. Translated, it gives CASSSSGGLAGEQFF.

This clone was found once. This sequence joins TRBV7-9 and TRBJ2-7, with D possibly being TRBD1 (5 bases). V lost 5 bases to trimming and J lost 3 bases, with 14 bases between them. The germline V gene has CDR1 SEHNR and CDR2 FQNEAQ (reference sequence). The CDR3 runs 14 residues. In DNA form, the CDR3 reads TGTGCCAGCAGCCCCCCCGACAGAGACTACGAGCAGTACTTC. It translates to CASSPPDRDYEQYF.

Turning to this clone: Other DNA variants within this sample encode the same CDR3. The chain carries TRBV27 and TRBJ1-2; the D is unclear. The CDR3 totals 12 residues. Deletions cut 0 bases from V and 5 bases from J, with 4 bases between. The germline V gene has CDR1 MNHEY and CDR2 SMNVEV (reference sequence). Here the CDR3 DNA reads TGTGCCAGCAGTTTATCGGGATATGGCTACACCTTC. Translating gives CASSLSGYGYTF.

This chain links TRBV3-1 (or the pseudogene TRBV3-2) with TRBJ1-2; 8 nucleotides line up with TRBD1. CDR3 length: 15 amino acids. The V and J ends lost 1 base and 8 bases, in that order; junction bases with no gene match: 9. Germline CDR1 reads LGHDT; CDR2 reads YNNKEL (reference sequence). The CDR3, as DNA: TGTGCCAGCAGCCAAGGGGGACAGGCCTCGGAGGGCTACACCTTC. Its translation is CASSQGGQASEGYTF.

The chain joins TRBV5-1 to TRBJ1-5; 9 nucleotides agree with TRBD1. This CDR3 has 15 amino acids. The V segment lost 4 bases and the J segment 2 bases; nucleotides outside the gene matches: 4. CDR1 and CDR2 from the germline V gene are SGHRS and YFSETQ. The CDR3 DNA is TGCGCCAGCAGCCCGGGACAGGGCGGCAATCAGCCCCAGCATTTT. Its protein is CASSPGQGGNQPQHF.

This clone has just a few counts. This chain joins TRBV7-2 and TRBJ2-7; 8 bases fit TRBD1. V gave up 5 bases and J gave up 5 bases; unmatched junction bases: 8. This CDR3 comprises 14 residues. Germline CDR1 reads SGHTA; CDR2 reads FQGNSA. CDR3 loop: CASSLRQGNNEQYF. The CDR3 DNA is TGTGCCAGCAGCCTCCGACAGGGGAACAACGAGCAGTACTTC.

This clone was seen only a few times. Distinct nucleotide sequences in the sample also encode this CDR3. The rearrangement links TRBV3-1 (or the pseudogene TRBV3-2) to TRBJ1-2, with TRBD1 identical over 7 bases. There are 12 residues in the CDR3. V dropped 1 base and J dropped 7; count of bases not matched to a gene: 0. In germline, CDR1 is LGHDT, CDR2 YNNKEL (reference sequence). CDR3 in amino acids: CASSQGDSGYTF. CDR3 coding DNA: TGTGCCAGCAGCCAAGGGGACAGTGGCTACACCTTC.

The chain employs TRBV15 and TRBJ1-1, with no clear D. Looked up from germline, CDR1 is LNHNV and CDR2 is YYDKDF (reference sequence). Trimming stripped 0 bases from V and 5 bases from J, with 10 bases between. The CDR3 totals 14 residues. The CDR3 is CATSRDRHSTEAFF. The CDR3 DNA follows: TGTGCCACCAGCAGAGATAGGCATTCGACTGAAGCTTTCTTT.

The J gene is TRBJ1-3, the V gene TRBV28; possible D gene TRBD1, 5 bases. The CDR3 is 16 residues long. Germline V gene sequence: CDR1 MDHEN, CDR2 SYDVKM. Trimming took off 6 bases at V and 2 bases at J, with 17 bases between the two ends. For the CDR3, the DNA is TGTGCCAGCAGCCCACCCGACAGAGACCCTGGAAACACCATATATTTT. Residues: CASSPPDRDPGNTIYF. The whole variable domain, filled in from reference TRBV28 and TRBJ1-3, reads DVKVTQSSRYLVKRTGEKVFLECVQDMDHENMFWYRQDPGLGLRLIYFSYDVKMKEKGDIPEGYSVSREKKERFSLILESASTNQTSMYLCASSPPDRDPGNTIYFGEGSWLTVV.

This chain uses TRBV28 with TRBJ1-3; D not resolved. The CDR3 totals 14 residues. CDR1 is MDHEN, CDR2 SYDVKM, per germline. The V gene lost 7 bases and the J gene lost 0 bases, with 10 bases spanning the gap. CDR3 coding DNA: TGTGCCAGCAAAAGGAGTTCCTCTGGAAACACCATATATTTT. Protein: CASKRSSSGNTIYF.

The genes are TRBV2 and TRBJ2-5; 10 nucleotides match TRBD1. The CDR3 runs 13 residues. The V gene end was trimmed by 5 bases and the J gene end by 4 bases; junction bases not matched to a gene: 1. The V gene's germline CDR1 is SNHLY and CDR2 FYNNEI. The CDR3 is CASSRDRGETQYF. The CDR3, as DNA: TGTGCCAGCAGTAGGGACAGGGGAGAGACCCAGTACTTC. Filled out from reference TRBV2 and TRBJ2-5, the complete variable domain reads EPEVTQTPSHQVTQMGQEVILRCVPISNHLYFYWYRQILGQKVEFLVSFYNNEISEKSEIFDDQFSVERPDGSNFTLKIRSTKLEDSAMYFCASSRDRGETQYFGPGTRLLVL.

The CDR3 reads CASSEGTDASYEQYF. The CDR3, as DNA: TGTGCCAGCAGCGAAGGGACAGACGCCTCCTACGAGCAGTACTTC. J is TRBJ2-7 and V is TRBV9; 7 bases match TRBD1. Germline V lookup: CDR1 SGDLS, CDR2 YYNGEE. V lost 3 bases, J lost 0 bases, and 6 bases stayed unmatched. The CDR3 has 15 residues.

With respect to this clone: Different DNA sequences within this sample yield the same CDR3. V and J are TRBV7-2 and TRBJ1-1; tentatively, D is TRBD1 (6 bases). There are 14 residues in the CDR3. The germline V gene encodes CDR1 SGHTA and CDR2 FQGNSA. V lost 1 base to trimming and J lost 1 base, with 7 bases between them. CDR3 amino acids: CASSLVGQNTEAFF. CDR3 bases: TGTGCCAGCAGCTTAGTGGGACAGAACACTGAAGCTTTCTTT.

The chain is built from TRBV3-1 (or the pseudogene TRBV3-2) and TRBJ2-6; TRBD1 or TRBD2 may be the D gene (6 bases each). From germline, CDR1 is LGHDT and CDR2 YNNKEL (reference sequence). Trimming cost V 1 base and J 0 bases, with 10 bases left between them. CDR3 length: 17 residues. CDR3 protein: CASSQAGASSGANVLTF. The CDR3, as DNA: TGTGCCAGCAGCCAAGCGGGGGCCAGCTCTGGGGCCAACGTCCTGACTTTC.

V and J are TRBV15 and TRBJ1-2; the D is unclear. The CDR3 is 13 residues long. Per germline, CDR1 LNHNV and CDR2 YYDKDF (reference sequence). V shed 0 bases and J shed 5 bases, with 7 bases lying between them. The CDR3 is CATSRDPSYGYTF. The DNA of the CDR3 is TGTGCCACCAGCAGAGATCCCAGTTATGGCTACACCTTC.

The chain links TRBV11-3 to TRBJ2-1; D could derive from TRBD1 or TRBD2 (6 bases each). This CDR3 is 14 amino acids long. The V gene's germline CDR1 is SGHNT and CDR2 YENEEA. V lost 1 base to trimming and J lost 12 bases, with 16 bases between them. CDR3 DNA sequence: TGTGCCAGCAGCTTAGGGGGGGCCGAAGGTGGGCAGTTCTTC. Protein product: CASSLGGAEGGQFF.

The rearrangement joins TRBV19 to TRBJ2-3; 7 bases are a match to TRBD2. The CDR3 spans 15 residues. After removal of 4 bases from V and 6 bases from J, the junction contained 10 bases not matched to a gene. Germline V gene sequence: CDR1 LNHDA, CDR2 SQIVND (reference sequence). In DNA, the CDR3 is TGTGCCAGTAGTAGAGGCGGGGGTTTCGGGGATACGCAGTATTTT. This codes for CASSRGGGFGDTQYF.

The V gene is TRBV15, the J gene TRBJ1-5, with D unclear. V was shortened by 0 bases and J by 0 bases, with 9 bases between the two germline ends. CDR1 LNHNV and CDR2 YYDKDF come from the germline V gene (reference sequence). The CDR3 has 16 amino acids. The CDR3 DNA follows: TGTGCCACCAGCAGAGATAAAGGTTATAGCAATCAGCCCCAGCATTTT. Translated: CATSRDKGYSNQPQHF.

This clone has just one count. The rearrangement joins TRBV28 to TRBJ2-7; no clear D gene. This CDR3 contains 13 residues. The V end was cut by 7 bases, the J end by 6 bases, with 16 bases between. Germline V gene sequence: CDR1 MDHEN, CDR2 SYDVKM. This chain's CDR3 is CASTSPAFSEQYF. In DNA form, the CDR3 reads TGTGCCAGCACCTCTCCTGCATTCTCCGAGCAGTACTTC.

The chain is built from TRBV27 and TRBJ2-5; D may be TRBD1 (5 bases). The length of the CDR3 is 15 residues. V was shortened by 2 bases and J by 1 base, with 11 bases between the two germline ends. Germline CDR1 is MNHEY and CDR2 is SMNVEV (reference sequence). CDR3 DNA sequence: TGTGCCAGCAGTTTAGGGAAGGGGCCCCAAGAGACCCAGTACTTC. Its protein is CASSLGKGPQETQYF.

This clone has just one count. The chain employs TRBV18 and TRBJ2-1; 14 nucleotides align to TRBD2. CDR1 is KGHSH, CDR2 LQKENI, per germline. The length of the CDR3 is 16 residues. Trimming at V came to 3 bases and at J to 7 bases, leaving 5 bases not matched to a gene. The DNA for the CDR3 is TGTGCCAGCTCACCTCCCGGACTAGCGGGAGGAAATGAGCAGTTCTTC. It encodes CASSPPGLAGGNEQFF.